The rows below give T cell receptor beta chains drawn from one sample of a study of T cell repertoires in cytomegalovirus infection. TCRdb passed the reads through MiXCR, listing each CDR3 protein once. The sample consists of some 480,000 distinct CDR3 sequences, around a third of them appearing once. These TCRs' antigens remain unknown. Sample: cultured PBMCs, taken from culture after CMV antigen stimulation. All receptors derive from a human donor in good health (CMV status not recorded). Some clones in this sample may be carry-over from other donors' samples. Both conserved end residues are part of each CDR3. The D gene is left open where the match is weak. Size values are once, few and many counts, or a class for expanded clones, and some rows have none.

d_gene: -; len: 14; j_gene: TRBJ1-1; v_gene: TRBV3-1; abundance: -; CDR3nt: TGTGCCAGCAGCCACTTTAGGGCGGAGCTTGAAGCTTTCTTT; CDR3aa: CASSHFRAELEAFF
d_gene: TRBD2; len: 13; j_gene: TRBJ2-1; v_gene: TRBV20-1; abundance: -; CDR3nt: TGCAGTATGCTAGCGGGGGTCTACAATGAGCAGTTCTTC; CDR3aa: CSMLAGVYNEQFF
d_gene: TRBD2; len: 14; j_gene: TRBJ2-2; v_gene: TRBV5-6; abundance: -; CDR3nt: TGTGCCAGCTACGGGAGGCCGAACACCGGGGAGCTGTTTTTT; CDR3aa: CASYGRPNTGELFF
d_gene: -; len: 15; j_gene: TRBJ2-2; v_gene: TRBV15; abundance: -; CDR3nt: TGTGCCACCAGCCGTGACTGGAGTAGCACCGGGGAGCTGTTTTTT; CDR3aa: CATSRDWSSTGELFF
d_gene: TRBD1; len: 15; j_gene: TRBJ2-7; v_gene: TRBV12-3/TRBV12-4; abundance: few; CDR3nt: TGTGCCAGCAGTTTGGACAGGGCCCCCCTTGACGAGCAGTACTTC; CDR3aa: CASSLDRAPLDEQYF
d_gene: TRBD2; len: 14; j_gene: TRBJ2-3; v_gene: TRBV20-1; abundance: -; CDR3nt: TGCAGTGCTGCCCCGCTAGCGGGAACAGATACGCAGTATTTT; CDR3aa: CSAAPLAGTDTQYF
d_gene: TRBD2; len: 15; j_gene: TRBJ2-1; v_gene: TRBV6-1; abundance: -; CDR3nt: TGTGCCAGCAGTGAAGTTCGGACTAGCTTCGATGAGCAGTTCTTC; CDR3aa: CASSEVRTSFDEQFF
d_gene: TRBD2; len: 14; j_gene: TRBJ2-5; v_gene: TRBV7-6; abundance: few; CDR3nt: TGTGCCAGCAGACTAGCGGGATCCGATGAGACCCAGTACTTC; CDR3aa: CASRLAGSDETQYF
d_gene: TRBD1; len: 16; j_gene: TRBJ2-4; v_gene: TRBV19; abundance: few; CDR3nt: TGTGCCAGTAGTATAGCCCTGAGCATTGGACAGGGTCAACAGTACTTC; CDR3aa: CASSIALSIGQGQQYF
d_gene: -; len: 14; j_gene: TRBJ2-4; v_gene: TRBV4-1; abundance: -; CDR3nt: TGCGCCAGCAGCCGAGGGACGGCAAAAAACATTCAGTACTTC; CDR3aa: CASSRGTAKNIQYF
d_gene: -; len: 13; j_gene: TRBJ1-5; v_gene: TRBV28; abundance: -; CDR3nt: TGTGCCAGCAGTTTCGCTCTGGATCAGCCCCAGCATTTT; CDR3aa: CASSFALDQPQHF
d_gene: -; len: 14; j_gene: TRBJ2-3; v_gene: TRBV7-9; abundance: -; CDR3nt: TGTGCCAGCAGCCACAGGGGGGGAACAGATACGCAGTATTTT; CDR3aa: CASSHRGGTDTQYF
d_gene: -; len: 13; j_gene: TRBJ2-7; v_gene: TRBV27; abundance: few; CDR3nt: TGTGCCAGCAGTTTGGAACCCGGGAGCGAGCAGTACTTC; CDR3aa: CASSLEPGSEQYF
d_gene: -; len: 15; j_gene: TRBJ2-2; v_gene: TRBV3-1; abundance: few; CDR3nt: TGTGCCAGCAGCCCGAGAGCCCAAAGTGTCGGGGAGCTGTTTTTT; CDR3aa: CASSPRAQSVGELFF
d_gene: -; len: 15; j_gene: TRBJ2-2; v_gene: TRBV7-2; abundance: many; CDR3nt: TGTGCCAGCAGCCCAAAGACAGGGAACACCGGGGAGCTGTTTTTT; CDR3aa: CASSPKTGNTGELFF
d_gene: TRBD2; len: 16; j_gene: TRBJ2-3; v_gene: TRBV18; abundance: -; CDR3nt: TGTGCCAGCTCACCCCGCCTCCAGCGGGACACAGATACGCAGTATTTT; CDR3aa: CASSPRLQRDTDTQYF
d_gene: TRBD1; len: 15; j_gene: TRBJ2-3; v_gene: TRBV12-3/TRBV12-4; abundance: few; CDR3nt: TGTGCCAGCAGCCCGGACAGGGAGTCTCTTCATACGCAGTATTTT; CDR3aa: CASSPDRESLHTQYF
d_gene: -; len: 14; j_gene: TRBJ1-1; v_gene: TRBV20-1; abundance: few; CDR3nt: TGCAGTGCTAAATACCTAACAGGATCCACTGAAGCTTTCTTT; CDR3aa: CSAKYLTGSTEAFF
d_gene: -; len: 13; j_gene: TRBJ2-7; v_gene: TRBV7-9; abundance: -; CDR3nt: TGTGCCAGCGCGATCACAGGTACCTACGAGCAGTACTTC; CDR3aa: CASAITGTYEQYF
d_gene: -; len: 13; j_gene: TRBJ2-7; v_gene: TRBV20-1; abundance: -; CDR3nt: TGCAGCGGGCGGTTCATTACATCCTACGAGCAGTACTTC; CDR3aa: CSGRFITSYEQYF
d_gene: -; len: 16; j_gene: TRBJ1-5; v_gene: TRBV7-8; abundance: few; CDR3nt: TGTGCCAGCAGCCCAAGCGGACAGATTAGCAATCAGCCCCAGCATTTT; CDR3aa: CASSPSGQISNQPQHF
d_gene: TRBD2; len: 18; j_gene: TRBJ2-7; v_gene: TRBV7-2; abundance: few; CDR3nt: TGTGCCAGCAGCTTAGTACCTAGCGGGAGTACAATTCCCTACGAGCAGTACTTC; CDR3aa: CASSLVPSGSTIPYEQYF
d_gene: -; len: 16; j_gene: TRBJ1-5; v_gene: TRBV7-2; abundance: few; CDR3nt: TGTGCCAGCAGCAGCAACGCCGTCTATAGCAATCAGCCCCAGCATTTT; CDR3aa: CASSSNAVYSNQPQHF
d_gene: -; len: 13; j_gene: TRBJ2-6; v_gene: TRBV19; abundance: -; CDR3nt: TGTGCCATACGGGACTCTGGGGCCAACGTCCTGACTTTC; CDR3aa: CAIRDSGANVLTF
d_gene: TRBD2; len: 16; j_gene: TRBJ2-1; v_gene: TRBV7-6; abundance: many; CDR3nt: TGTGCCAGCAGCTTAGTCCTTAGCGGGAGTTTCGATGAGCAGTTCTTC; CDR3aa: CASSLVLSGSFDEQFF
d_gene: -; len: 17; j_gene: TRBJ1-2; v_gene: TRBV7-2; abundance: many; CDR3nt: TGTGCCAGCAGCTTATCGGGGGGGGTATACGGGAACTATGGCTACACCTTC; CDR3aa: CASSLSGGVYGNYGYTF
d_gene: -; len: 14; j_gene: TRBJ1-5; v_gene: TRBV19; abundance: -; CDR3nt: TGTGCCAGTAGGGTACACAGTCGGGGACAGCCCCAGCATTTT; CDR3aa: CASRVHSRGQPQHF
d_gene: TRBD1; len: 16; j_gene: TRBJ2-1; v_gene: TRBV6-2/TRBV6-3; abundance: -; CDR3nt: TGTGCCAGCAGCTCTCGACAGGGGGGACCCTACAATGAGCAGTTCTTC; CDR3aa: CASSSRQGGPYNEQFF
d_gene: -; len: 14; j_gene: TRBJ2-2; v_gene: TRBV4-2; abundance: -; CDR3nt: TGTGCCAGCAGCCAAGCACAGGACACCGGGGAGCTGTTTTTT; CDR3aa: CASSQAQDTGELFF
d_gene: -; len: 13; j_gene: TRBJ2-7; v_gene: TRBV20-1; abundance: -; CDR3nt: TGCAGTGCTACCAGGGGTTTCGGCTACGAGCAGTACTTC; CDR3aa: CSATRGFGYEQYF
d_gene: TRBD2; len: 14; j_gene: TRBJ2-3; v_gene: TRBV6-5; abundance: -; CDR3nt: TGTGCCAGCAATAGCGGGAGGGACACAGATACGCAGTATTTT; CDR3aa: CASNSGRDTDTQYF
d_gene: TRBD2; len: 14; j_gene: TRBJ2-1; v_gene: TRBV29-1; abundance: few; CDR3nt: TGCAGCTTCGAGGGACTAGCGGTTTACAATGAGCAGTTCTTC; CDR3aa: CSFEGLAVYNEQFF
d_gene: -; len: 16; j_gene: TRBJ2-3; v_gene: TRBV7-6; abundance: -; CDR3nt: TGTGCCAGCAGCTCTGGGCTGGGCGGGGGCGCAGATACGCAGTATTTT; CDR3aa: CASSSGLGGGADTQYF
d_gene: -; len: 18; j_gene: TRBJ1-2; v_gene: TRBV11-2; abundance: few; CDR3nt: TGTGCCAGCAGACTAGTGGGCGTTGGCCGCTCGACGGGGTATGGCTACACCTTC; CDR3aa: CASRLVGVGRSTGYGYTF
d_gene: TRBD1; len: 14; j_gene: TRBJ1-4; v_gene: TRBV19; abundance: -; CDR3nt: TGTGCCAGTAGTGTGACAGGGCGAAATGAAAAACTGTTTTTT; CDR3aa: CASSVTGRNEKLFF
d_gene: TRBD2; len: 16; j_gene: TRBJ2-5; v_gene: TRBV5-4; abundance: -; CDR3nt: TGTGCCAGCAGCTCGGGGACTAGCGGGGTACAAGAGACCCAGTACTTC; CDR3aa: CASSSGTSGVQETQYF
d_gene: TRBD1; len: 13; j_gene: TRBJ2-2; v_gene: TRBV7-2; abundance: -; CDR3nt: TGTGCCAGCGGCCGGGACAGGGGCGGGGAGCTGTTTTTT; CDR3aa: CASGRDRGGELFF
d_gene: -; len: 13; j_gene: TRBJ1-5; v_gene: TRBV12-3/TRBV12-4; abundance: -; CDR3nt: TGTGCCAGCACTCAGACAGGCAACCAGCCCCAGCATTTT; CDR3aa: CASTQTGNQPQHF
d_gene: -; len: 15; j_gene: TRBJ2-1; v_gene: TRBV14; abundance: -; CDR3nt: TGTGCCAGCAGTGGTCCTAGCAGCTCCTACAATGAGCAGTTCTTC; CDR3aa: CASSGPSSSYNEQFF
d_gene: -; len: 15; j_gene: TRBJ2-6; v_gene: TRBV11-3; abundance: -; CDR3nt: TGTGCCAGCAGCTTTCAAAGCTCTGGGGCCAACGTCCTGACTTTC; CDR3aa: CASSFQSSGANVLTF
d_gene: -; len: 12; j_gene: TRBJ2-1; v_gene: TRBV7-9; abundance: -; CDR3nt: TGTGCCAGCAGCCCAAGCCGCGAGGAGCAGTTCTTC; CDR3aa: CASSPSREEQFF
d_gene: TRBD2; len: 15; j_gene: TRBJ2-3; v_gene: TRBV10-2; abundance: many; CDR3nt: TGCGCCAGCAGTGGGGGACTAGGTAGCACAGATACGCAGTATTTT; CDR3aa: CASSGGLGSTDTQYF